Following are 24 T cell receptor beta chains from one sample sequenced in a study of blood T cells in healthy people across ages (dated by TCRdb to between 2014 and 2016). Library creation used 5' RACE. Data came from an Illumina HiSeq 2500. A second 7 to 11 cycle PCR used a sample-barcoded 5' primer and a J-beta primer mix. TCRdb cleaned the public reads at Q25 with fastp, built clones with MiXCR and kept in-frame beta chains. Entries that share a CDR3 protein sequence are merged under the most common genes and DNA. Within this sample are 1.6 million or so distinct CDR3 sequences, with about 32% of them counted one time only. The top ten constitute about 10% of the sample. Sequenced input: blood. Source of these receptors: a woman in her twenties or thirties in good health.

There are a few counts of this clonotype. The rearrangement uses TRBV3-1 and TRBJ1-6; tentatively, D is TRBD1 (5 bases). This CDR3 spans 12 amino acids. Germline CDR1 is LGHDT and CDR2 is YNNKEL (reference sequence). The V and J ends lost 4 bases and 12 bases respectively, with 10 bases between them. CDR3 amino acids: CASSLGGEPLHF. CDR3 bases: TGTGCCAGCAGCCTGGGGGGAGAACCCCTCCACTTT. Filled out from reference TRBV3-1 and TRBJ1-6, the complete variable domain reads DTAVSQTPKYLVTQMGNDKSIKCEQNLGHDTMYWYKQDSKKFLKIMFSYNNKELIINETVPNRFSPKSPDKAHLNLHINSLELGDSAVYFCASSLGGEPLHFGNGTRLTVT.

The chain recombines TRBV3-1 with TRBJ2-1, with D maybe TRBD1 (7 bases). The V end lost 1 base, the J end lost 10 bases, and 17 bases lay between the germline ends. The germline V gene encodes CDR1 LGHDT and CDR2 YNNKEL (reference sequence). This CDR3 is 15 amino acids long. CDR3: CASSQAQLAGGEQFF. CDR3 nucleotides: TGTGCCAGCAGCCAAGCTCAACTAGCAGGGGGGGAGCAGTTCTTC.

The genes are TRBV27 and TRBJ2-4, with TRBD1 matching over 10 bases. The J call may be in error: the DNA end matches TRBJ2-7 better. Per germline, CDR1 MNHEY and CDR2 SMNVEV (reference sequence). The CDR3 is made up of 13 amino acids. This CDR3 is CASSTGGPHEQYF. CDR3 DNA sequence: TGTGCCAGCTCGACAGGGGGCCCCCACGAGCAGTACTTC.

The V gene is TRBV6-1, the J gene TRBJ2-3, with D possibly matching TRBD1 (5 bases). Germline-derived CDR1 and CDR2 are MNHNS and SASEGT. This CDR3 has 16 amino acids. Trimming shortened V by 2 bases and J by 4 bases, and 16 bases separated the two germline ends. The CDR3 protein is CASSEHQGFVADTQYF. CDR3 sequence (DNA): TGTGCCAGCAGTGAACACCAGGGATTCGTGGCAGATACGCAGTATTTT.

This clonotype was seen at least ten times. The V call is TRBV5-1, the J call TRBJ2-7; 7 bases fit TRBD2. Germline V gene sequence: CDR1 SGHRS, CDR2 YFSETQ. The CDR3 length is 15 residues. The V segment lost 0 bases and the J segment 3 bases; nucleotides outside the gene matches: 6. This CDR3 reads CASSLGAGEIYEQYF. In DNA form, the CDR3 reads TGCGCCAGCAGCTTGGGGGCGGGGGAGATCTACGAGCAGTACTTC. Variable domain in full (rest from reference TRBV5-1 and TRBJ2-7): KAGVTQTPRYLIKTRGQQVTLSCSPISGHRSVSWYQQTPGQGLQFLFEYFSETQRNKGNFPGRFSGRQFSNSRSEMNVSTLELGDSALYLCASSLGAGEIYEQYFGPGTRLTVT.

Only one count was recorded for this clonotype. The chain recombines TRBV6-1 with TRBJ1-2; D is possibly TRBD1 (6 bases). V was shortened by 3 bases and J by 4 bases, with 9 bases between the two germline ends. The germline CDR1 and CDR2 sequences are MNHNS and SASEGT. This CDR3 comprises 13 residues. The CDR3 DNA reads TGTGCCAGCAGTGATCAGGGGACCTATGGCTACACCTTC. Its protein product is CASSDQGTYGYTF.

This clonotype was seen a few times. The chain has TRBV20-1 and TRBJ2-5; 8 nucleotides agree with TRBD1. CDR1 is DFQATT, CDR2 SNEGSKA, per germline (reference sequence). The CDR3 loop spans 14 amino acids. V lost 4 bases to trimming and J lost 4 bases; unmatched junction nucleotides: 8. The CDR3 spells CSANPGGFGETQYF. The CDR3 nucleotides are TGCAGTGCTAACCCAGGGGGCTTCGGAGAGACCCAGTACTTC.

The chain joins TRBV2 to TRBJ1-2, with D possibly matching TRBD1 (5 bases). V dropped 6 bases and J dropped 8 bases, with 22 bases sitting between them. The CDR3 runs to 15 residues. CDR1 is SNHLY, CDR2 FYNNEI, per germline. The CDR3: CASSGTRDLSRGYTF. The CDR3 DNA follows: TGTGCCAGCAGCGGAACTCGGGACTTATCCCGGGGCTACACCTTC.

This clonotype occurred a few times. V and J are TRBV5-1 and TRBJ2-7; 7 nucleotides match TRBD1. CDR3 length: 15 amino acids. Per germline, CDR1 SGHRS and CDR2 YFSETQ. V shed 2 bases, J shed 4 bases, and the junction held 9 bases outside the gene matches. DNA for the CDR3: TGCGCCAGCAGCTTTTGGTGGGACAGCCAATACGAGCAGTACTTC. Translated, it gives CASSFWWDSQYEQYF.

V gene TRBV2 combines with J gene TRBJ2-5, with TRBD2 matching 11 bases. The J call is uncertain, as TRBJ2-7 better fits the DNA end. Germline V gene sequence: CDR1 SNHLY, CDR2 FYNNEI. The length of the CDR3 is 16 residues. The CDR3 loop is CASSVMVLAGDHEQYF. The CDR3 DNA follows: TGTGCCAGCAGTGTGATGGTACTAGCGGGAGACCACGAGCAGTACTTC.

The sample holds many counts of this clonotype. The chain is built from TRBV29-1 and TRBJ2-3; TRBD1 matches 9 bases. The germline V gene encodes CDR1 SQVTM and CDR2 ANQGSEA. The trim removed 4 bases at V and 11 bases at J, leaving 4 bases unmatched. This CDR3 spans 11 amino acids. CDR3 loop: CSVVSGQGQYF. In nucleotides, the CDR3 is TGCAGCGTTGTCTCGGGACAGGGGCAGTATTTT.

The chain is built from TRBV12-3 or TRBV12-4 and TRBJ1-5; 8 nucleotides line up with TRBD1. CDR3 length: 15 amino acids. Trimming took 8 bases from V and 2 from J; bases not matched to a gene: 8. The CDR3 DNA reads as TGTGCCAGCGGCCCGCCGGGACAGGGCAATCAGCCCCAGCATTTT. This sequence encodes CASGPPGQGNQPQHF.

The chain employs TRBV7-8 and TRBJ2-2; D is unclear. The V end lost 5 bases, the J end lost 8 bases, and 12 bases lay between the germline ends. This CDR3 region has 13 residues. Germline V gene sequence: CDR1 SGHVS, CDR2 FQNEAQ. CDR3 amino acids: CASSHTMGGELFF. The CDR3 coding sequence is TGTGCCAGCAGCCATACGATGGGGGGGGAGCTGTTTTTT.

This clonotype was found many times. This chain uses TRBV7-8 with TRBJ2-7; D is possibly TRBD1 (5 bases). Germline CDR1 and CDR2: SGHVS and FQNEAQ. This CDR3 has 14 residues. Trimming removed 1 base at V and 0 bases at J, with 7 bases between. CDR3 in amino acids: CASSLVRASYEQYF. The CDR3 DNA follows: TGTGCCAGCAGCTTAGTCAGGGCCTCCTACGAGCAGTACTTC.

V gene TRBV6-1 combines with J gene TRBJ2-7; D possibly corresponds to TRBD1 (6 bases). The CDR3 has 14 residues. The germline V and J ends were trimmed by 5 bases and 9 bases, with 20 bases remaining between them. The germline gives CDR1 MNHNS, CDR2 SASEGT. The CDR3 loop reads CASSQTGLWAGQYF. The CDR3 DNA reads TGTGCCAGCAGTCAAACAGGGTTATGGGCCGGGCAGTACTTC.

This clonotype has more than one count but fewer than ten. The chain uses TRBV9 and TRBJ2-7; D is perhaps TRBD2 (6 bases). The V gene lost 4 bases and the J gene lost 2 bases, with 16 bases spanning the gap. CDR1 is SGDLS and CDR2 is YYNGEE in the germline V gene. This CDR3 spans 15 amino acids. CDR3 sequence (DNA): TGTGCCAGCAGCCCATCAGGGACTTATACCTACGAGCAGTACTTC. It translates to CASSPSGTYTYEQYF.

Comment on this clonotype: The junction differs from germline at one of its ends, possibly a read error. The rearrangement links TRBV20-1 to TRBJ1-5, with D possibly TRBD1 on 6 matching bases. Germline V CDR1 and CDR2: DFQATT, SNEGSKA (reference sequence). The CDR3 has 16 residues. The CDR3 DNA reads TGCAGTGCTAGACCACCCAAGGGGGGTCGCAATCAGCCCCGGCATTTT. It yields the protein CSARPPKGGRNQPRHF.

V is TRBV11-1 and J is TRBJ1-2; unclear D gene. CDR3 length: 17 amino acids. V lost 5 bases and J lost 3, with 22 bases in between. Germline V gene lookup returns CDR1 SGHAT and CDR2 FQDESV (reference sequence). CDR3 in DNA: TGTGCCAGCAGCCCCGCGAGAAAACAGTCCAAGTACTATGGCTACACCTTC. Protein: CASSPARKQSKYYGYTF.

This clonotype has a count of ten or more. DNA for the CDR3: TGTGCCAGCAGCCAAGAGTCGCTAACCTACTACGAGCAGTACTTC. Translating it yields CASSQESLTYYEQYF. The V call is TRBV3-1, the J call TRBJ2-7; no clear D. CDR1 is LGHDT and CDR2 is YNNKEL in the germline V gene (reference sequence). The V end was cut by 0 bases, the J end by 3 bases, with 12 bases between. This CDR3 is 15 amino acids long.

The V and J genes are TRBV7-8 and TRBJ1-1; D might be TRBD1 (5 bases). V was pared by 2 bases and J by 2 bases, with 12 bases between. Looked up from germline, CDR1 is SGHVS and CDR2 is FQNEAQ. This CDR3 has 15 residues. In DNA form, the CDR3 reads TGTGCCAGCAGCTTAAGCGGGGGGACCAACACTGAAGCTTTCTTT. It is translated as CASSLSGGTNTEAFF.

In its sample, this clonotype was seen a few times. The chain joins TRBV20-1 to TRBJ2-1; D unclear. Trimming removed 6 bases at V and 0 bases at J, with 9 bases between. The germline V gene encodes CDR1 DFQATT and CDR2 SNEGSKA (reference sequence). This CDR3 contains 13 residues. The CDR3 DNA reads as TGCAGTGCCCCGGGCCTCTCCTACAATGAGCAGTTCTTC. Translated, it gives CSAPGLSYNEQFF.

Written as DNA, the CDR3 is TGCGCCAGCAGCCCCGGACCATCCTCGGGAACCGGGGAGCTGTTTTTT. It codes for CASSPGPSSGTGELFF. This rearrangement joins TRBV5-1 to TRBJ2-2, with D perhaps TRBD2 (5 bases). V was cut by 4 bases and J by 5 bases, with 18 bases left in between. The CDR3 loop spans 16 amino acids. Per the germline V gene, CDR1 is SGHRS and CDR2 is YFSETQ.

This clonotype was observed once. This chain links TRBV20-1 with TRBJ2-1; perhaps TRBD2 as D (7 bases). CDR3 size: 13 residues. Trimming took off 8 bases at V and 9 bases at J, with 20 bases between the two ends. Germline values: CDR1 DFQATT, CDR2 SNEGSKA (reference sequence). The CDR3 reads CSQPRGGGAEQFF. Written as DNA, the CDR3 is TGCAGTCAACCGCGTGGCGGGGGCGCTGAGCAGTTCTTC.

This clonotype was observed many times. The chain joins TRBV29-1 to TRBJ2-7; D is perhaps TRBD2 (7 bases). The CDR3 is 12 residues long. The germline V gene has CDR1 SQVTM and CDR2 ANQGSEA. The V gene lost 2 bases and the J gene lost 5 bases, with 10 bases spanning the gap. CDR3 loop: CSVERGAHEQYF. The CDR3 coding sequence is TGCAGCGTTGAACGGGGGGCACACGAGCAGTACTTC.